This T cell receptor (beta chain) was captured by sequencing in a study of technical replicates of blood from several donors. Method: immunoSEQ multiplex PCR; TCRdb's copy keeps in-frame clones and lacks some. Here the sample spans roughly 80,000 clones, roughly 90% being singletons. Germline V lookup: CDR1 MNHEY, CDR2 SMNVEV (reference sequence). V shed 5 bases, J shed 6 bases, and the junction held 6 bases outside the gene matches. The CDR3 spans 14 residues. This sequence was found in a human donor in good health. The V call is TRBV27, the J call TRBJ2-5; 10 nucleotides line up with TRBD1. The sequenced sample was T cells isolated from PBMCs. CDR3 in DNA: TGTGCCAGCAGTCAGACAGGGGGCGGGAAGACCCAGTACTTC. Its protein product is CASSQTGGGKTQYF.